This T cell receptor (beta chain) was profiled in a study of CD8 T cells in Susac syndrome. CD8+ and CD4+ T cells from blood underwent TCR beta sequencing. The multiple sclerosis control group was made up of treatment-naive patients with stable or active relapsing-remitting disease. Germline loops: CDR1 LGHNT, CDR2 FRNRAP. Trimming shortened V by 7 bases and J by 3 bases, and 10 bases separated the two germline ends. CDR3 length: 12 amino acids. With random hexamers, roughly 0.45 to 1 ug RNA was reverse transcribed. A multiplex approach, immunoSEQ multiplex PCR, amplified TCR beta CDR3 across 54 Vbeta and 13 Jbeta. TCRdb called the immunoSEQ multiplex PCR reads again in MiXCR, with one record for every CDR3 protein. The repertoire holds 300,000 or so distinct CDR3 sequences, with around 92% as singletons.

The sequencing sample was made of CD4+ T cells from PBMCs. This clonotype was sampled from a human donor with multiple sclerosis. The chain employs TRBV12-5 and TRBJ2-7; no reliable D call. The CDR3: CASASGGYEQYF. The CDR3 bases are TGTGCTAGTGCTTCGGGCGGCTACGAGCAGTACTTC. Together with reference TRBV12-5 and TRBJ2-7, the CDR3 gives the full variable domain: DARVTQTPRHKVTEMGQEVTMRCQPILGHNTVFWYRQTMMQGLELLAYFRNRAPLDDSGMPKDRFSAEMPDATLATLKIQPSEPRDSAVYFCASASGGYEQYFGPGTRLTVT.